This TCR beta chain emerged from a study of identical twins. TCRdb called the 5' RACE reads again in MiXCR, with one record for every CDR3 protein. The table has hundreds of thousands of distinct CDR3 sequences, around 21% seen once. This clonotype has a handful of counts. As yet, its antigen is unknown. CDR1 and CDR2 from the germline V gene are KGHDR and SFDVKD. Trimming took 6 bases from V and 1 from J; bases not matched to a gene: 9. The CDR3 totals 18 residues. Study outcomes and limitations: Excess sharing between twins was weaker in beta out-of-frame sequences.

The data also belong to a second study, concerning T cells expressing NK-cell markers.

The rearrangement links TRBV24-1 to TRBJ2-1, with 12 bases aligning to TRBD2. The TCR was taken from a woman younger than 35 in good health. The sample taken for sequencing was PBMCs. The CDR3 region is CATSSASGGVGSYNEQFF. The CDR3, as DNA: TGTGCCACCAGTTCTGCTAGCGGGGGGGTAGGGTCCTACAATGAGCAGTTCTTC.